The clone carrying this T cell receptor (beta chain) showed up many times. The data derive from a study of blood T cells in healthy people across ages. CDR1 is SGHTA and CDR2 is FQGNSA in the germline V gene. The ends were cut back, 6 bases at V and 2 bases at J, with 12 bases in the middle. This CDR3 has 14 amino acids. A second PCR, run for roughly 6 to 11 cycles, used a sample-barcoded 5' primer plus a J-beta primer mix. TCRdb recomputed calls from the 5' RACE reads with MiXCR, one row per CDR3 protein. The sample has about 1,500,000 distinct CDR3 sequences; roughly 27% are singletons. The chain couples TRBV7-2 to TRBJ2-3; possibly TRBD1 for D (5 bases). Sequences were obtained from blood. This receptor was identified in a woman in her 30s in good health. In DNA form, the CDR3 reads TGTGCCAGCAGGTTGGCAGGGTCCACAGATACGCAGTATTTT. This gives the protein CASRLAGSTDTQYF.